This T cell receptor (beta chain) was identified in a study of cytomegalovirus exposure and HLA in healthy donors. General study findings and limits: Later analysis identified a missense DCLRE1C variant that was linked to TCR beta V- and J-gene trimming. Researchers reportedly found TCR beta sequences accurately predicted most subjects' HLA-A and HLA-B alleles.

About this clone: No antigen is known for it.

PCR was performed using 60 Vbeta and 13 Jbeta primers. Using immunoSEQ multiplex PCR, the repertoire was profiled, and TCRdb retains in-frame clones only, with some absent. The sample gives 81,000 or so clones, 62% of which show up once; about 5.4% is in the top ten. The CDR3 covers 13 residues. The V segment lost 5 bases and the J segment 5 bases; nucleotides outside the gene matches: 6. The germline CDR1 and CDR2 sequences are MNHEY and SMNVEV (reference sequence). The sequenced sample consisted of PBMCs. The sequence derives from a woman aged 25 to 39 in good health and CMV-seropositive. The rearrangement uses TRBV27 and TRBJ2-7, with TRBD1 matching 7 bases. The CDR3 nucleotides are TGTGCCAGCAGTGACACAGGGGACCACGAGCAGTACTTC. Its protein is CASSDTGDHEQYF.